There are many counts of the clone carrying this T cell receptor (beta chain). This entry comes from a study of T cells after yellow fever vaccination. The CDR3 consists of 13 residues. Germline V gives CDR1 KGHSY, CDR2 FQNENV. With V trimmed by 4 bases and J by 3 bases, 1 base remained unmatched. TCRdb processed the 5' RACE reads anew with MiXCR; each CDR3 protein has one entry. There are some 320,000 distinct CDR3 sequences in the sample; about 10% occur only once, and 3% to 3.5% lies in the top ten. This TCR derives from a young man who received the YFV17D yellow fever vaccine. This sequence joins TRBV16 and TRBJ2-7; 9 positions match TRBD1. The starting material was CD4+ T cells sorted from PBMCs, obtained 45 days after the yellow fever booster vaccination. The CDR3 protein is CASSPGQGYEQYV. CDR3 DNA sequence: TGTGCCAGCAGCCCGGGACAGGGCTACGAGCAGTACGTC.